This TCR beta chain is drawn from a study of CD8+CD57+ T cells in acquired aplastic anemia. Study-level points and caveats: Researchers report that around 31 CD8+ CDR3 sequences appeared in both patients and controls.

V was pared by 5 bases and J by 5 bases, with 9 bases of the junction left unmatched. The CDR3 runs 15 residues. In germline, CDR1 is SNHLY, CDR2 FYNNEI. Selection for sequencing was limited to patients who had shown CD8+CD57+ cell expansion by flow cytometry. All participating patients were living with severe acquired aplastic anemia. This clonotype has a handful of counts. Antigen: not known. Profiling that covered TCR beta VDJ and CDR3 relied on genomic DNA as its template. TCRdb ran MiXCR on the reads and lists one entry per CDR3 protein. This sample carries about 180,000 distinct CDR3 sequences, around 63% of them seen once, and the ten largest clones take approximately 40%.

Specimen: sorted CD4+, CD8+, or CD8+CD57+ T cells (not recorded which) from PBMCs. V usage is TRBV2 and J usage is TRBJ2-7, with 10 bases that match TRBD1. The sequence derives from a human donor with aplastic anemia. In nucleotides, the CDR3 is TGTGCCAGCAGTTCAGAATCCGGGACAGGGGACGAGCAGTACTTC. Its protein product is CASSSESGTGDEQYF.